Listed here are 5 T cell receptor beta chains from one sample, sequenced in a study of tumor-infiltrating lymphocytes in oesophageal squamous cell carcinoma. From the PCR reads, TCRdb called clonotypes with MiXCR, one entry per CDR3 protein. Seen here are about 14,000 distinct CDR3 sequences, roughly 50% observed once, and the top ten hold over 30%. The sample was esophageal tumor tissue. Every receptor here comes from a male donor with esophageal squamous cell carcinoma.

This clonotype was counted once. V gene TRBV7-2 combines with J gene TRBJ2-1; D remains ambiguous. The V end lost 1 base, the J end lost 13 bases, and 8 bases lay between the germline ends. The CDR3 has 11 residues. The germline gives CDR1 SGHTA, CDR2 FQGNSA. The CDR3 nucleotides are TGTGCCAGCAGCTTAGAGGAGACCCAGTTCTTC. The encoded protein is CASSLEETQFF.

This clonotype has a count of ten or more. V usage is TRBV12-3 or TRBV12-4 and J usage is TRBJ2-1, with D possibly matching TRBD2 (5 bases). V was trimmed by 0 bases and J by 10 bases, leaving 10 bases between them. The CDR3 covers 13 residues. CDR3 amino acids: CASSLAVRREQFF. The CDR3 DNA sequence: TGTGCCAGCAGTTTAGCAGTTCGGAGGGAGCAGTTCTTC.

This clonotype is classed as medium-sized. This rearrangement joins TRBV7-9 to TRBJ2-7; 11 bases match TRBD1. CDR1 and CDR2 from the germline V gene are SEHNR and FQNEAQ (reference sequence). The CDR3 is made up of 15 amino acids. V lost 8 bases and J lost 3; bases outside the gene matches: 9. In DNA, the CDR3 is TGTGCCAGCGGACAGGGGGCGCGGGGGTTCTACGAGCAGTACTTC. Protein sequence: CASGQGARGFYEQYF.

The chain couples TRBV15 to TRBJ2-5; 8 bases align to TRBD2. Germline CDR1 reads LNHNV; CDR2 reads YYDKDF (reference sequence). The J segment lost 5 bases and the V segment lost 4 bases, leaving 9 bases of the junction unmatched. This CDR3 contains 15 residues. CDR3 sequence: CATSKDLTGGETQYF. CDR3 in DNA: TGTGCCACCAGCAAGGACTTGACGGGAGGGGAGACCCAGTACTTC.

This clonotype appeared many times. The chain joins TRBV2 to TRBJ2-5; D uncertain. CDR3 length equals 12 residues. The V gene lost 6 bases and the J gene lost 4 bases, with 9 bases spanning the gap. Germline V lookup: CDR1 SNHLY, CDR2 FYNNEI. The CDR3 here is CASRALGETQYF. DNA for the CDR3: TGTGCCAGCAGGGCACTTGGAGAGACCCAGTACTTC.